The 19 T cell receptor beta chains reported below all come from one sample, sequenced in a study of T-cell memory formation after mild COVID-19. From the 5' RACE reads, TCRdb called clonotypes with MiXCR, one entry per CDR3 protein. Of around 110,000 distinct CDR3 sequences listed, around 12% are singletons. The sample was PBMCs or a T cell subset sorted from them (not recorded which). These receptors all come from an adult woman who had mild COVID-19 (a few samples of this study predate the infection). Cell type and time point are not known.

This clonotype was seen at least ten times. The rearrangement joins TRBV20-1 to TRBJ2-1; 9 bases are a match to TRBD2. This CDR3 spans 13 amino acids. Germline CDR1 is DFQATT and CDR2 is SNEGSKA (reference sequence). V lost 2 bases, J lost 6 bases, and 2 bases stayed unmatched. CDR3: CSARLAGFNEQFF. CDR3 sequence (DNA): TGCAGTGCTAGACTAGCGGGATTCAATGAGCAGTTCTTC.

This clonotype appeared a few times. The chain couples TRBV15 to TRBJ1-5; tentatively, D is TRBD1 (5 bases). V dropped 3 bases and J dropped 7 bases, with 19 bases sitting between them. Germline V gives CDR1 LNHNV, CDR2 YYDKDF (reference sequence). This CDR3 contains 16 residues. This chain's CDR3 is CATSSGQAGLDQPQHF. CDR3 nucleotide sequence: TGTGCCACCAGCAGTGGGCAGGCAGGGCTGGACCAGCCCCAGCATTTT.

The chain uses TRBV4-3 and TRBJ1-6, with a weak D call TRBD1 (5 bases). Germline V gives CDR1 LGHNA, CDR2 YSLEER. The CDR3 runs 16 residues. Trimming shortened V by 0 bases and J by 5 bases, and 11 bases separated the two germline ends. CDR3 nucleotides: TGCGCCAGCAGCCAAGATGTATGGGGGGATAATTCACCCCTCCACTTT. Translation gives CASSQDVWGDNSPLHF.

A few counts support this clonotype. This chain joins TRBV4-2 and TRBJ2-2; D gene uncertain. The CDR3 runs to 17 residues. Trimming removed 4 bases from V and 2 bases from J, with 17 bases in between. Germline V gene lookup returns CDR1 LGHNA and CDR2 YNFKEQ. The CDR3 DNA reads as TGTGCCAGCAGCCCCCTACCGAGCCAAGTCAACACCGGGGAGCTGTTTTTT. It yields the protein CASSPLPSQVNTGELFF.

This clonotype was found many times. The CDR3 is CASSPGYSRHYEQYF. The CDR3 region has the DNA TGTGCCAGCAGTCCCGGTTACTCCAGGCACTACGAGCAGTACTTC. The rearrangement links TRBV12-3 or TRBV12-4 to TRBJ2-7; no clear D gene. The V and J ends lost 5 bases and 3 bases respectively, with 17 bases between them. The CDR3 is 15 residues long.

There are many counts of this clonotype. This chain joins TRBV4-2 and TRBJ2-3; perhaps TRBD2 as D (6 bases). The CDR3 is made up of 16 amino acids. V was cut by 0 bases and J by 4 bases, with 14 bases left in between. CDR1 and CDR2 (germline): LGHNA, YNFKEQ. The CDR3 here is CASSQEGGTRSDTQYF. In DNA, the CDR3 is TGTGCCAGCAGCCAAGAAGGAGGGACGCGTTCAGATACGCAGTATTTT.

The genes are TRBV20-1 and TRBJ1-6; tentative D call: TRBD1 (5 bases). Germline loops: CDR1 DFQATT, CDR2 SNEGSKA (reference sequence). The CDR3 has 17 residues. Between the trimmed V and J ends, which lost 0 bases and 5 bases, there was a span of 17 bases. The CDR3: CSARDEAGGLNNSPLHF. CDR3 DNA: TGCAGTGCTAGAGATGAGGCCGGGGGTCTTAATAATTCACCCCTCCACTTT.

The chain couples TRBV4-3 to TRBJ2-5; a weak D match, TRBD2 (6 bases). Germline loops: CDR1 LGHNA, CDR2 YSLEER. The CDR3 is 17 amino acids. Trimming left V 0 bases short and J 4 bases short, with 18 bases between. The CDR3 region has the DNA TGCGCCAGCAGCCAAGATTGGGCTAGCGACCCACGAGAGACCCAGTACTTC. Translation gives CASSQDWASDPRETQYF.

This clonotype showed up just a few times. J is TRBJ2-4 and V is TRBV12-3 or TRBV12-4; D uncertain. Between the trimmed V and J ends, which lost 4 bases and 9 bases, there was a span of 25 bases. The CDR3 is made up of 17 amino acids. CDR3 nucleotides: TGTGCCAGCAGTTCCGGTCGACAAGCCGTTAGTATAGGCATTCAGTACTTC. It encodes CASSSGRQAVSIGIQYF.

This chain links TRBV4-1 with TRBJ1-1; D is perhaps TRBD1 (6 bases). Trimming took off 3 bases at V and 7 bases at J, with 12 bases between the two ends. Germline CDR1 MGHRA, CDR2 YSYEKL. This CDR3 is built from 13 residues. CDR3: CASSHTGYGEAFF. In DNA form, the CDR3 reads TGCGCCAGCAGCCATACAGGGTATGGTGAAGCTTTCTTT.

This clonotype was recorded at least ten times. This rearrangement joins TRBV7-9 to TRBJ2-3; the match to TRBD2 covers 13 bases. Germline assignment: CDR1 SEHNR and CDR2 FQNEAQ (reference sequence). J lost 2 bases, V lost 6 bases, and 5 bases had no gene match. This CDR3 region has 16 residues. The CDR3 DNA reads as TGTGCCAGCAGACCCGGACTAGCGGGGGCCACAGATACGCAGTATTTT. This encodes CASRPGLAGATDTQYF.

This clonotype was recorded a few times. The rearrangement links TRBV11-2 to TRBJ2-2, with D perhaps matching TRBD1 (6 bases). Germline CDR1 is SGHAT and CDR2 is FQNNGV. This CDR3 comprises 15 residues. Between the trimmed V and J ends, which lost 4 bases and 7 bases, there was a span of 16 bases. The CDR3 bases are TGTGCCAGCAGCTCGGACAGCCAGGCGGACGGGGAGCTGTTTTTT. It encodes CASSSDSQADGELFF.

This chain links TRBV4-1 with TRBJ2-5; D is unclear. There are 16 residues in the CDR3. Per germline, CDR1 MGHRA and CDR2 YSYEKL. V was shortened by 0 bases and J by 2 bases, with 13 bases between the two germline ends. CDR3 DNA: TGCGCCAGCAGCCAAGAATGGAGAGAGTATCAAGAGACCCAGTACTTC. Residues: CASSQEWREYQETQYF.

This clonotype was detected a few times. The rearrangement joins TRBV12-3 or TRBV12-4 to TRBJ2-3; D is unclear. The CDR3 is 13 amino acids. Trimming removed 7 bases from V and 4 bases from J, with 12 bases in between. DNA of the CDR3: TGTGCCAGCATTACTCCGGCAGCAGATACGCAGTATTTT. Protein sequence: CASITPAADTQYF.

V usage is TRBV19 and J usage is TRBJ2-3; D is ambiguous. The CDR3 is 15 residues long. Between the trimmed V and J ends, which lost 4 bases and 2 bases, there was a span of 13 bases. Germline CDR1 reads LNHDA; CDR2 reads SQIVND (reference sequence). CDR3 amino acids: CASSSRTRNTDTQYF. DNA for the CDR3: TGTGCCAGTAGTAGCCGAACAAGAAACACAGATACGCAGTATTTT.

The V call is TRBV7-6, the J call TRBJ2-3; D not certain. The ends were cut back, 1 base at V and 2 bases at J, with 7 bases in the middle. Germline CDR1 is SGHVS and CDR2 is FNYEAQ. This CDR3 region has 14 residues. The CDR3 nucleotides are TGTGCCAGCAGCTTAGAACAGCTCACAGATACGCAGTATTTT. As protein: CASSLEQLTDTQYF.

V and J are TRBV7-2 and TRBJ2-3, with 9 bases fitting TRBD2. The CDR3 runs to 16 residues. Germline loops: CDR1 SGHTA, CDR2 FQGNSA. With 3 bases clipped from V and 3 bases from J, the junction kept 7 bases outside the gene matches. The CDR3 nucleotides read TGTGCCAGCAGCTTCGGTTTAGCGGGGGCTACAGATACGCAGTATTTT. Translated, it gives CASSFGLAGATDTQYF.

Only a few counts were recorded for this clonotype. V and J are TRBV19 and TRBJ1-6; 9 nucleotides line up with TRBD1. Trimming cost V 1 base and J 7 bases; bases outside gene matches: 5. This CDR3 has 16 amino acids. Germline-derived CDR1 and CDR2 are LNHDA and SQIVND (reference sequence). The CDR3 region is CASSIGTGGDNSPLHF. CDR3 sequence (DNA): TGTGCCAGTAGTATAGGAACAGGGGGCGACAATTCACCCCTCCACTTT.

The chain's CDR3 is CASSPLYGEHSGNTIYF. The CDR3 coding sequence is TGTGCCAGCAGCCCACTGTATGGGGAACACTCTGGAAACACCATATATTTT. The genes are TRBV14 and TRBJ1-3; no definite D call. V was trimmed by 4 bases and J by 0 bases, leaving 16 bases between them. The CDR3 spans 17 residues. Per germline, CDR1 SGHDN and CDR2 FVKESK.